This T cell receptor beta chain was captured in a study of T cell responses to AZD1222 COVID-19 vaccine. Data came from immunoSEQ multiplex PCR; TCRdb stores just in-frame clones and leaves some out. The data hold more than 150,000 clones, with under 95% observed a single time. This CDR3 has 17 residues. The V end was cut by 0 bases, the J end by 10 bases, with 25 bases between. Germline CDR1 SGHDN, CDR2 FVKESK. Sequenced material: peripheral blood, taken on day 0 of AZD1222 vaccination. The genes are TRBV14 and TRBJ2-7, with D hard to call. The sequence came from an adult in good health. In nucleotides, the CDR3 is TGTGCCAGCAGCCAAGACGGTTTACGGGCAGGCCTACGAGAACAGTACTTC. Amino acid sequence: CASSQDGLRAGLREQYF.